These T cell receptor beta chains were read from a single sample in a study of shared clonotypes between healthy human individuals. TCRdb's copy holds only in-frame clones and misses some; the assay was immunoSEQ multiplex PCR. The table shows some 1 million clones, with about 77% occurring only once. The sequenced material came from memory CD4+ T cells sorted from blood. These receptors were collected from a man aged 18 to 30 in good health. The CDR3 runs from the conserved cysteine through the conserved F or W. The order of the fields is clone size, J gene, CDR3 length, D gene, V gene, CDR3 protein, CDR3 DNA. D genes are given only for firm matches. Clone size, where shown, is once, few, many, or a class for clones that have expanded.

size: few
J: TRBJ1-1
length: 17
D: -
V: TRBV5-1
CDR3: CASKDSRTTSPGTEAFF
DNA: TGCGCCAGCAAGGATAGTCGTACAACGAGTCCGGGCACTGAAGCTTTCTTT

size: -
J: TRBJ1-2
length: 15
D: TRBD1
V: TRBV5-8
CDR3: CASSLSLGQGHGYTF
DNA: TGTGCCAGCAGCTTGAGTCTGGGACAGGGCCATGGCTACACCTTC

size: once
J: TRBJ2-7
length: 13
D: TRBD1
V: TRBV29-1
CDR3: CSVESTGSYQQYF
DNA: TGCAGCGTTGAATCGACAGGGTCCTACCAGCAGTACTTC

size: -
J: TRBJ2-3
length: 15
D: TRBD2
V: TRBV13
CDR3: CASSTGTSGTDTQYF
DNA: TGTGCCAGCAGCACAGGGACTAGCGGAACAGATACGCAGTATTTT

size: -
J: TRBJ2-5
length: 14
D: TRBD2
V: TRBV7-2
CDR3: CASRFGTSVETQYF
DNA: TGTGCCAGCCGCTTCGGGACTAGCGTCGAGACCCAGTACTTC

size: -
J: TRBJ1-2
length: 12
D: -
V: TRBV7-9
CDR3: CASRQVSTGYTF
DNA: TGTGCCAGCCGACAGGTCTCTACTGGCTACACCTTC

size: few
J: TRBJ1-1
length: 11
D: -
V: TRBV30
CDR3: CAWTLDTEAFF
DNA: TGTGCCTGGACTCTTGACACTGAAGCTTTCTTT

size: once
J: TRBJ1-5
length: 15
D: -
V: TRBV7-9
CDR3: CASSRRTVHNQPQHF
DNA: TGTGCCAGCAGTCGTCGGACAGTACATAATCAGCCCCAGCATTTT

size: -
J: TRBJ1-3
length: 16
D: -
V: TRBV5-1
CDR3: CASSLGPGVTGNTIYF
DNA: TGCGCCAGCAGCTTGGGGCCGGGAGTGACTGGAAACACCATATATTTT

size: few
J: TRBJ1-6
length: 15
D: -
V: TRBV2
CDR3: CASSEMELGNSPLHF
DNA: TGTGCCAGCAGTGAAATGGAACTAGGGAATTCACCCCTCCACTTT

size: -
J: TRBJ1-5
length: 14
D: -
V: TRBV6-1
CDR3: CASSGDKSNQPQHF
DNA: TGTGCCAGCAGTGGAGACAAGAGCAATCAGCCCCAGCATTTT

size: -
J: TRBJ2-3
length: 15
D: -
V: TRBV5-6
CDR3: CASSLPSRATDTQYF
DNA: TGTGCCAGCAGCTTGCCCAGCAGGGCTACAGATACGCAGTATTTT

size: -
J: TRBJ2-7
length: 15
D: -
V: TRBV10-2
CDR3: CASSESKTSSYEQYF
DNA: TGCGCCAGCAGTGAGTCGAAGACTAGCTCCTACGAGCAGTACTTC

size: -
J: TRBJ2-1
length: 20
D: TRBD2
V: TRBV28
CDR3: CASSSGLAGGVGGSYNEQFF
DNA: TGTGCCAGCAGTTCCGGACTAGCGGGGGGAGTAGGGGGCTCCTACAATGAGCAGTTCTTC

size: -
J: TRBJ2-5
length: 17
D: TRBD2
V: TRBV5-4
CDR3: CASSSRRAGGPQETQYF
DNA: TGTGCCAGCAGCTCTAGACGAGCGGGAGGGCCGCAGGAGACCCAGTACTTC

size: -
J: TRBJ2-7
length: 17
D: -
V: TRBV5-1
CDR3: CASSLAGAGWSMGEQYF
DNA: TGCGCCAGCAGCTTGGCCGGGGCAGGGTGGTCGATGGGCGAGCAGTACTTC

size: -
J: TRBJ1-6
length: 18
D: -
V: TRBV4-3
CDR3: CASSQDGGAGSYNSPLHF
DNA: TGCGCCAGCAGCCAAGATGGCGGTGCCGGCTCCTATAATTCACCCCTCCACTTT

size: -
J: TRBJ1-2
length: 15
D: TRBD1
V: TRBV18
CDR3: CASSPGDRTNYGYTF
DNA: TGTGCCAGCTCACCAGGGGACAGAACAAACTATGGCTACACCTTC

size: once
J: TRBJ2-7
length: 11
D: -
V: TRBV29-1
CDR3: CSVGELDEQYF
DNA: TGCAGCGTTGGGGAATTGGACGAGCAGTACTTC

size: -
J: TRBJ1-1
length: 16
D: -
V: TRBV5-1
CDR3: CASSFSGRPVTDEAFF
DNA: TGCGCCAGCAGCTTTAGTGGCAGACCCGTGACGGACGAAGCTTTCTTT

size: -
J: TRBJ2-5
length: 16
D: TRBD2
V: TRBV19
CDR3: CASRPGTSVSQETQYF
DNA: TGTGCCAGTAGGCCCGGGACTAGCGTCAGTCAAGAGACCCAGTACTTC

size: -
J: TRBJ2-7
length: 16
D: -
V: TRBV15
CDR3: CATSRDSTRGGHEQYF
DNA: TGTGCCACCAGCAGAGATTCGACCCGGGGCGGCCACGAGCAGTACTTC

size: -
J: TRBJ2-4
length: 18
D: TRBD1
V: TRBV4-1
CDR3: CASSLQPLGGMVTNIQYF
DNA: TGCGCCAGCAGCCTCCAGCCCCTAGGGGGCATGGTTACAAACATTCAGTACTTC

size: -
J: TRBJ2-2
length: 16
D: TRBD1
V: TRBV7-9
CDR3: CASSPRQGANTGELFF
DNA: TGTGCCAGCAGCCCCCGGCAGGGGGCGAACACCGGGGAGCTGTTTTTT

size: -
J: TRBJ2-3
length: 15
D: TRBD2
V: TRBV2
CDR3: CASSVSTSDTDTQYF
DNA: TGTGCCAGCAGTGTCAGTACTAGCGACACAGATACGCAGTATTTT

size: -
J: TRBJ1-3
length: 16
D: TRBD1
V: TRBV11-2
CDR3: CASSLNRGGTGNTIYF
DNA: TGTGCCAGCAGTCTAAACAGGGGAGGTACTGGAAACACCATATATTTT

size: -
J: TRBJ2-3
length: 14
D: TRBD2
V: TRBV19
CDR3: CASRTSGSTDTQYF
DNA: TGTGCCAGTAGGACTAGCGGGAGCACAGATACGCAGTATTTT

size: few
J: TRBJ2-1
length: 17
D: TRBD1
V: TRBV9
CDR3: CASSSDPGQGDFNEQFF
DNA: TGTGCCAGCAGCTCAGACCCGGGACAGGGGGATTTTAATGAGCAGTTCTTC

size: -
J: TRBJ2-2
length: 15
D: -
V: TRBV5-6
CDR3: CASRQAAGYTGELFF
DNA: TGTGCCAGCAGACAAGCGGCGGGGTATACCGGGGAGCTGTTTTTT

size: -
J: TRBJ2-1
length: 13
D: -
V: TRBV5-6
CDR3: CASSLLVGLEQFF
DNA: TGTGCCAGCAGCCTGCTTGTCGGACTTGAGCAGTTCTTC

size: -
J: TRBJ2-2
length: 16
D: TRBD1
V: TRBV13
CDR3: CASSRDRGGNTGELFF
DNA: TGTGCCAGCAGCAGAGACAGGGGGGGAAACACCGGGGAGCTGTTTTTT

size: -
J: TRBJ2-7
length: 14
D: TRBD2
V: TRBV28
CDR3: CASSRGGLSYEQYF
DNA: TGTGCCAGCAGCCGGGGGGGCCTATCCTACGAGCAGTACTTC

size: many
J: TRBJ2-6
length: 15
D: -
V: TRBV5-8
CDR3: CASSFRGSGANVLTF
DNA: TGTGCCAGCAGCTTCCGTGGCTCTGGGGCCAACGTCCTGACTTTC

size: -
J: TRBJ1-6
length: 14
D: TRBD1
V: TRBV19
CDR3: CASRVQGENSPLHF
DNA: TGTGCCAGTAGAGTCCAGGGGGAAAATTCACCCCTCCACTTT

size: -
J: TRBJ2-3
length: 17
D: TRBD2
V: TRBV5-1
CDR3: CASSWGLAGAGTDTQYF
DNA: TGCGCCAGCAGCTGGGGACTAGCAGGAGCCGGCACAGATACGCAGTATTTT

size: -
J: TRBJ1-2
length: 14
D: TRBD1
V: TRBV11-2
CDR3: CASSFGEGALGYTF
DNA: TGTGCCAGCAGCTTTGGAGAGGGGGCGTTAGGCTACACCTTC

size: -
J: TRBJ2-7
length: 17
D: TRBD1
V: TRBV19
CDR3: CASSLKSVGRGITEQYF
DNA: TGTGCCAGTAGCCTCAAGTCTGTCGGCAGGGGGATCACCGAGCAGTACTTC

size: -
J: TRBJ1-2
length: 13
D: TRBD1
V: TRBV27
CDR3: CASSPRDRGGYTF
DNA: TGTGCCAGCAGCCCCAGGGACAGGGGCGGCTACACCTTC

size: -
J: TRBJ2-4
length: 12
D: -
V: TRBV30
CDR3: CAWSTNSDIQYF
DNA: TGTGCCTGGAGCACTAATTCGGACATTCAGTACTTC

size: few
J: TRBJ1-5
length: 13
D: -
V: TRBV30
CDR3: CAWSRDWNQPQHF
DNA: TGTGCCTGGAGTAGGGATTGGAATCAGCCCCAGCATTTT

size: -
J: TRBJ1-1
length: 11
D: TRBD1
V: TRBV30
CDR3: CAWARDRGAFF
DNA: TGTGCCTGGGCCCGGGACAGGGGTGCTTTCTTT

size: -
J: TRBJ1-4
length: 15
D: TRBD1
V: TRBV5-4
CDR3: CASSLNRGAAEKLFF
DNA: TGTGCCAGCAGCTTGAACAGGGGAGCGGCTGAAAAACTGTTTTTT

size: -
J: TRBJ1-2
length: 15
D: TRBD1
V: TRBV18
CDR3: CASSPGDRTNYGYTF
DNA: TGTGCCAGCTCACCAGGGGACAGAACTAACTATGGCTACACCTTC

size: -
J: TRBJ1-1
length: 14
D: -
V: TRBV6-4
CDR3: CASSLSPGNTEAFF
DNA: TGTGCCAGCAGTCTCAGTCCAGGGAACACTGAAGCTTTCTTT

size: once
J: TRBJ2-3
length: 15
D: TRBD2
V: TRBV18
CDR3: CASSPQAGEADTQYF
DNA: TGTGCCAGCTCACCTCAAGCGGGAGAAGCAGATACGCAGTATTTT

size: -
J: TRBJ2-7
length: 15
D: TRBD2
V: TRBV28
CDR3: CASSSGGNIPYEQYF
DNA: TGTGCCAGCAGTAGCGGGGGAAATATTCCCTACGAGCAGTACTTC

size: -
J: TRBJ1-2
length: 15
D: -
V: TRBV19
CDR3: CASSIAGPQNYGYTF
DNA: TGTGCCAGTAGTATTGCGGGGCCCCAGAACTATGGCTACACCTTC

size: many
J: TRBJ2-5
length: 17
D: TRBD2
V: TRBV4-3
CDR3: CASSQDYRTSGQETQYF
DNA: TGCGCCAGCAGCCAAGATTATAGGACTAGCGGACAAGAGACCCAGTACTTC

size: -
J: TRBJ2-7
length: 13
D: -
V: TRBV2
CDR3: CASSGDLYYEQYF
DNA: TGTGCCAGCAGTGGGGACCTATATTACGAGCAGTACTTC

size: -
J: TRBJ1-5
length: 15
D: -
V: TRBV4-1
CDR3: CASSQDLYSNQPQHF
DNA: TGCGCCAGCAGCCAAGACCTTTATAGCAATCAGCCCCAGCATTTT

size: -
J: TRBJ1-6
length: 14
D: TRBD1
V: TRBV5-4
CDR3: CASSWTGGGRPLHF
DNA: TGTGCCAGCAGCTGGACAGGGGGAGGTCGCCCCCTCCACTTT

size: -
J: TRBJ2-2
length: 16
D: -
V: TRBV18
CDR3: CASSPPNQQGGGELFF
DNA: TGTGCCAGCTCACCACCGAACCAGCAAGGGGGAGGGGAGCTGTTTTTT

size: -
J: TRBJ2-7
length: 14
D: -
V: TRBV10-3
CDR3: CAISGGTGDYEQYF
DNA: TGTGCCATCAGTGGGGGGACGGGGGACTACGAGCAGTACTTC

size: -
J: TRBJ1-3
length: 15
D: TRBD1
V: TRBV9
CDR3: CASSEGQGSGNTIYF
DNA: TGTGCCAGCAGCGAGGGACAGGGCTCTGGAAACACCATATATTTT

size: -
J: TRBJ2-5
length: 15
D: TRBD2
V: TRBV19
CDR3: CASGTSGGPGETQYF
DNA: TGTGCCAGTGGGACTAGCGGGGGGCCAGGGGAGACCCAGTACTTC